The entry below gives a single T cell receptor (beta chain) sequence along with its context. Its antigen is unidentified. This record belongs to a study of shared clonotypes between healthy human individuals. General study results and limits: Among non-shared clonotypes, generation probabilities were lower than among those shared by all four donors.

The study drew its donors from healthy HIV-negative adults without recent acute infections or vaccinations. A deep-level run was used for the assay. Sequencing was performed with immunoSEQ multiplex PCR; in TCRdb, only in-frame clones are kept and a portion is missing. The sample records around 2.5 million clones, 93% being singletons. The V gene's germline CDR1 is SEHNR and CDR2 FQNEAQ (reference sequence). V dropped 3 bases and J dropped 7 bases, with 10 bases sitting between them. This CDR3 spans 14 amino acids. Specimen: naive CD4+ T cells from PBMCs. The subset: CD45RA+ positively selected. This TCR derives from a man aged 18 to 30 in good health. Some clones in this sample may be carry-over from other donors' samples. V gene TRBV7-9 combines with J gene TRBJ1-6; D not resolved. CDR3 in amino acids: CASSFRAMNSPLHF. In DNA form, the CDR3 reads TGTGCCAGCAGCTTCCGGGCCATGAATTCACCCCTCCACTTT.